One and the same sample provided the 5 T cell receptor beta chains below, sequenced in a study of T cell responses to AZD1222 COVID-19 vaccine. Produced via immunoSEQ multiplex PCR; TCRdb's table is partial and in-frame only. The sample contains around 47,000 clones, around 80% of which appear only once. The material sequenced was peripheral blood, taken 28 days after the second dose of the MenACWY control vaccine. These receptors were obtained from an adult who received the MenACWY meningococcal vaccine as a control.

V gene TRBV18 combines with J gene TRBJ1-3; the D gene is possibly TRBD1 (5 bases). Trimming removed 1 base from V and 4 bases from J, with 11 bases in between. The CDR3 has 15 residues. Per germline, CDR1 KGHSH and CDR2 LQKENI. The CDR3 sequence is CASSPRQKQGNTIYF. The CDR3 bases are TGTGCCAGCTCACCACGACAGAAACAAGGAAACACCATATATTTT. Full variable domain (missing parts from reference TRBV18 and TRBJ1-3): NAGVMQNPRHLVRRRGQEARLRCSPMKGHSHVYWYRQLPEEGLKFMVYLQKENIIDESGMPKERFSAEFPKEGPSILRIQQVVRGDSAAYFCASSPRQKQGNTIYFGEGSWLTVV.

The rearrangement links TRBV2 to TRBJ2-7; no clear D gene. Trimming took off 11 bases at V and 2 bases at J, with 19 bases between the two ends. CDR3 length: 14 amino acids. Per the germline V gene, CDR1 is SNHLY and CDR2 is FYNNEI. Here the CDR3 reads CALDREVQTYEQYV. The CDR3 region has the DNA TGTGCCTTAGACCGAGAGGTGCAGACCTACGAGCAGTACGTC.

The rearrangement uses TRBV7-2 and TRBJ2-2; 14 bases fit TRBD2. Trimming cost V 5 bases and J 7 bases; bases outside gene matches: 12. In germline, CDR1 is SGHTA, CDR2 FQGNSA. This CDR3 has 18 residues. CDR3 sequence (DNA): TGTGCCAGCAGCGCGAAGACAGGACTAGCGGGAGGAGGCGGGGAGCTGTTTTTT. Encoded protein: CASSAKTGLAGGGGELFF.

This chain joins TRBV27 and TRBJ1-1; 7 positions match TRBD1. CDR1 and CDR2 (germline): MNHEY, SMNVEV (reference sequence). Germline trimming cut 8 bases from V and 1 base from J; bases unmatched to any gene: 10. The length of the CDR3 is 15 residues. The CDR3 DNA follows: TGTGCCAGCGGAAACAACAGGGGCCCGAACACTGAAGCTTTCTTT. Amino acids: CASGNNRGPNTEAFF.

This clone appeared a single time. This chain joins TRBV14 and TRBJ2-3; D uncertain. The CDR3 runs to 15 residues. The V end was cut by 1 base, the J end by 6 bases, with 14 bases between. Germline CDR1 reads SGHDN; CDR2 reads FVKESK. Written as DNA, the CDR3 is TGTGCCAGCAGCCAAGGACTCCACATCTCGGATACGCAGTATTTT. It specifies CASSQGLHISDTQYF.